Listed below are T cell receptor beta chains from one sample, sequenced in a study of radiation and T cells in renal cell carcinoma. Sequencing used immunoSEQ multiplex PCR; TCRdb keeps in-frame clones, though not all of them. The sample includes about 78,000 clones, about nine tenths of them seen just once. Here the sequenced sample was blood, taken from a patient whose treatment included radiotherapy and nephrectomy. Receptors originate from a woman in her 70s with renal cell carcinoma. CDR3s include the opening cysteine and the closing phenylalanine or tryptophan. Each record gives: V gene, clone size, J gene, D gene, CDR3 DNA, CDR3 protein. The D gene is left open where the match is weak. A row's size may be missing; if present it is once, few, many or a size class.

TRBV7-2	once	TRBJ1-3	NA	TGTGCCAGCAGTTTCCACCCCTACACCATATATTTT	CASSFHPYTIYF
TRBV4-2	few	TRBJ2-3	TRBD2	TGTGCCAGCAGCCAAGAGAAGACTAGCGGGCGCGATACGCAGTATTTT	CASSQEKTSGRDTQYF
TRBV5-4	NA	TRBJ1-1	NA	TGTGCCAGCAGCTCCGAACCGACCGAAGCTTTCTTT	CASSSEPTEAFF
TRBV7-9	NA	TRBJ2-7	NA	TGTGCCAGCAGCTTGTCCCCGAATCCTGTTTTCGAGCAGTACTTC	CASSLSPNPVFEQYF
TRBV30	NA	TRBJ1-1	TRBD1	TGTGCCTGGAGCGGGGGGGACAGGAACACTGAAGCTTTCTTT	CAWSGGDRNTEAFF
TRBV5-4	NA	TRBJ2-5	NA	TGTGCCAGCAGCTCCCGGGACGCAGAGACCCAGTACTTC	CASSSRDAETQYF
TRBV11-3	NA	TRBJ2-1	NA	TGTGCCAGCAGCTTAGATCCGGGGGCGAATGAGCAGTTCTTC	CASSLDPGANEQFF
TRBV5-4	NA	TRBJ1-1	NA	TGTGCCAGCAGCCCCCCACACCTAACTGAAGCTTTCTTT	CASSPPHLTEAFF
TRBV6-6	NA	TRBJ2-2	NA	TGTGCCAGCAGTTACGTCTTCACCGGGGAGCTGTTTTTT	CASSYVFTGELFF
TRBV5-5	NA	TRBJ2-7	TRBD1	TGTGCCAGCAGTTCGACAGGGGGTTCCCACGAGCAGTACTTC	CASSSTGGSHEQYF
TRBV28	once	TRBJ1-1	TRBD1	TGTGCCGGCAAACCACAGGGGGCGAACACTGAAGCTTTCTTT	CAGKPQGANTEAFF
TRBV2	NA	TRBJ2-3	NA	TGTGCCAGCAGTGTCAACAGGGCCTACACAGATACGCAGTATTTT	CASSVNRAYTDTQYF
TRBV25-1	NA	TRBJ1-1	NA	TGTGCCAGCAGGGGTGAGAGGGTCACTGAAGCTTTCTTT	CASRGERVTEAFF
TRBV9	NA	TRBJ1-1	TRBD1	TGTGCCAGCAGCGTCTCCGGGACAGATAACACTGAAGCTTTCTTT	CASSVSGTDNTEAFF
TRBV6-1	once	TRBJ1-1	NA	TGTGCCAGCAGTGGGGGGGGGCTAGGGACTGAAGCTTTCTTT	CASSGGGLGTEAFF
TRBV7-3	NA	TRBJ2-7	NA	TGTGCCAGCAGCAACGGCGGCGAGCAGTACTTC	CASSNGGEQYF
TRBV18	once	TRBJ1-5	TRBD1	TGTGCCAGCTCACAAGGGACAGGGCGTCAGCCCCAGCATTTT	CASSQGTGRQPQHF
TRBV6-1	NA	TRBJ1-5	TRBD1	TGTGCCAGCAGTGAGCCCCGACAGGGGTATAGCAATCAGCCCCAGCATTTT	CASSEPRQGYSNQPQHF
TRBV6-5	NA	TRBJ1-6	NA	TGTGCCAGCAGTTCGTTGTATTCACCCCTCCACTTT	CASSSLYSPLHF
TRBV11-2	NA	TRBJ2-1	TRBD2	TGTGCCAGCAGCTTGAGCCTAGCGGCGACCTCCTACAATGAGCAGTTCTTC	CASSLSLAATSYNEQFF
TRBV6-6	NA	TRBJ1-5	NA	TGTGCCAGCACCAGAGACAATCAGCCCCAGCATTTT	CASTRDNQPQHF
TRBV2	NA	TRBJ2-6	NA	TGTGCCAGCAGTGAAGCGCGGCAGGGCCGTGGGGCCAACGTCCTGACTTTC	CASSEARQGRGANVLTF
TRBV7-9	NA	TRBJ2-7	NA	TGTGCCAGCAGCTTAGGAGAAAGGCGCGAGCAGTACTTC	CASSLGERREQYF
TRBV4-3	NA	TRBJ2-7	NA	TGCGCCAGCAGCCAAGTGGGGTCCGAGCAGTACTTC	CASSQVGSEQYF
TRBV28	NA	TRBJ1-4	NA	TGTGCCAGCAGTTCGCCCGGGCGGGGGGCAACTAATGAAAAACTGTTTTTT	CASSSPGRGATNEKLFF
TRBV19	NA	TRBJ2-7	NA	TGTGCCAGTAGCCTACTGCCCGGGACCCTAGGGGAGCAGTACTTC	CASSLLPGTLGEQYF
TRBV7-6	NA	TRBJ2-6	NA	TGTGCCAGCAGCTTAAAGGCTCACTCTGGGGCCAACGTCCTGACTTTC	CASSLKAHSGANVLTF
TRBV2	NA	TRBJ2-3	TRBD2	TGTGCCAGCAGTGAATGGACTAGCGGGGGGGCCGGGGGAGATACGCAGTATTTT	CASSEWTSGGAGGDTQYF
TRBV28	NA	TRBJ1-5	NA	TGTGCCAGCAGTTTGGGGGGGACTCAGCCCCAGCATTTT	CASSLGGTQPQHF
TRBV4-1	NA	TRBJ2-7	TRBD1	TGCGCCAGCAGCCAAGCCGGGACAGGGGTGAGGGAGCAGTACTTC	CASSQAGTGVREQYF
TRBV7-2	NA	TRBJ2-3	TRBD2	TGTGCCAGCAGCTCTCTAGCGGGGGCTAGCACAGATACGCAGTATTTT	CASSSLAGASTDTQYF
TRBV2	NA	TRBJ2-7	TRBD1	TGTGCCAGCAGGCGAGGACAGGGATACGAGCAGTACTTC	CASRRGQGYEQYF
TRBV9	NA	TRBJ2-1	TRBD2	TGTGCCAGCAGCCCGAAGACTAGCGGGGGGGGCAGTGAGCAGTTCTTC	CASSPKTSGGGSEQFF
TRBV4-3	once	TRBJ2-3	NA	TGCGCCAGCAGCCTTGGGGGGGCATACACAGATACGCAGTATTTT	CASSLGGAYTDTQYF
TRBV7-7	NA	TRBJ2-3	TRBD1	TGTGCTAGCAGCTTAGGTGACAGGGGGAGCACAGATACGCAGTATTTT	CASSLGDRGSTDTQYF
TRBV15	NA	TRBJ2-1	TRBD2	TGTGCCACCAGCAGAGATTTGGCTAGCGGATTTAATGAGCAGTTCTTC	CATSRDLASGFNEQFF
TRBV28	NA	TRBJ1-1	NA	TGTGCCAGCAACCCGAATGCCTGGGGGAACACTGAAGCTTTCTTT	CASNPNAWGNTEAFF
TRBV15	NA	TRBJ2-5	NA	TGTGCCACCAGCAAGGAAGGCCGAATTGGCGAGACCCAGTACTTC	CATSKEGRIGETQYF
TRBV10-2	NA	TRBJ1-6	NA	TGCGCCAGCAGTGAGCAGGGAAGGAATTCACCCCTCCACTTT	CASSEQGRNSPLHF
TRBV19	NA	TRBJ2-1	NA	TGTGCCAGCCGAAATAGGGGTGAAAATGAGCAGTTCTTC	CASRNRGENEQFF
TRBV29-1	NA	TRBJ1-2	TRBD1	TGCAGCACCTCTGCGGCGACAGGGGCTAGTGGCTACACCTTC	CSTSAATGASGYTF
TRBV4-1	NA	TRBJ1-6	NA	TGCGCCAGCAGCCAAGACAGGCTCGCTAATTCACCCCTCCACTTT	CASSQDRLANSPLHF
TRBV10-3	NA	TRBJ2-1	NA	TGTGCCATCAGTGAGTCGGCTTCTAGGGGTGAGCAGTTCTTC	CAISESASRGEQFF
TRBV28	NA	TRBJ2-7	NA	TGTGCCAGCAGTTTTGGCGAGCAGTACTTC	CASSFGEQYF
TRBV7-9	NA	TRBJ2-7	NA	TGTGCCAGCAGCTTAGGCGGGACCGCGGGCGAGCAGTACTTC	CASSLGGTAGEQYF
TRBV6-5	NA	TRBJ2-5	TRBD2	TGTGCCAGCAGGATAGCGGGGGTGGAGACCCAGTACTTC	CASRIAGVETQYF
TRBV11-2	NA	TRBJ2-5	TRBD1	TGTGCCAGCAGCTTATCTTGGTCGATCGGGACAGGGTATACAGAGACCCAGTACTTC	CASSLSWSIGTGYTETQYF
TRBV10-3	NA	TRBJ2-3	NA	TGTGCCATCAACAGAGGGGGGGCCGCCACAGATACGCAGTATTTT	CAINRGGAATDTQYF
TRBV9	NA	TRBJ2-7	NA	TGTGCCAGCAGCGTAGCCGGAGACGAGCAGTACTTC	CASSVAGDEQYF
TRBV6-5	once	TRBJ2-7	NA	TGTGCCAGCAGTTACTCGAAAGTGTTATTCAGGAACGAGCAGTACTTC	CASSYSKVLFRNEQYF
TRBV20-1	NA	TRBJ1-4	NA	TGCAGTGCTAGGGTAGACGAAAAACTGTTTTTT	CSARVDEKLFF
TRBV19	NA	TRBJ1-5	NA	TGTGCCAGTAGTATTCTGGGGTACAATCAGCCCCAGCATTTT	CASSILGYNQPQHF
TRBV7-3	NA	TRBJ2-2	NA	TGTGCCAGCAGCTTATCAACCGGGGAGCTGTTTTTT	CASSLSTGELFF
TRBV7-8	NA	TRBJ1-1	NA	TGTGCCAGCAGCTCCGGGTTTGAGACTGAAGCTTTCTTT	CASSSGFETEAFF
TRBV28	NA	TRBJ1-3	NA	TGTGCCAGCAGGCGCAGTGACAACTCTGGAAACACCATATATTTT	CASRRSDNSGNTIYF
TRBV28	NA	TRBJ1-6	NA	TGTGCCAGCAGTTCCTCGTGGAGGGGGAGCTCCTATAATTCACCCCTCCACTTT	CASSSSWRGSSYNSPLHF
TRBV5-6	NA	TRBJ2-7	NA	TGTGCCAGCAGCTTGGTGGTCGCCTACGAGCAGTACTTC	CASSLVVAYEQYF
TRBV4-1	NA	TRBJ1-2	TRBD1	TGCGCCAGCAGCCAAGTAACAGGGGCGGGTGGTGGCTACACCTTC	CASSQVTGAGGGYTF
TRBV5-1	once	TRBJ1-1	TRBD1	TGCGCCACCTCGACAGGGGGGAACACTGAAGCTTTCTTT	CATSTGGNTEAFF